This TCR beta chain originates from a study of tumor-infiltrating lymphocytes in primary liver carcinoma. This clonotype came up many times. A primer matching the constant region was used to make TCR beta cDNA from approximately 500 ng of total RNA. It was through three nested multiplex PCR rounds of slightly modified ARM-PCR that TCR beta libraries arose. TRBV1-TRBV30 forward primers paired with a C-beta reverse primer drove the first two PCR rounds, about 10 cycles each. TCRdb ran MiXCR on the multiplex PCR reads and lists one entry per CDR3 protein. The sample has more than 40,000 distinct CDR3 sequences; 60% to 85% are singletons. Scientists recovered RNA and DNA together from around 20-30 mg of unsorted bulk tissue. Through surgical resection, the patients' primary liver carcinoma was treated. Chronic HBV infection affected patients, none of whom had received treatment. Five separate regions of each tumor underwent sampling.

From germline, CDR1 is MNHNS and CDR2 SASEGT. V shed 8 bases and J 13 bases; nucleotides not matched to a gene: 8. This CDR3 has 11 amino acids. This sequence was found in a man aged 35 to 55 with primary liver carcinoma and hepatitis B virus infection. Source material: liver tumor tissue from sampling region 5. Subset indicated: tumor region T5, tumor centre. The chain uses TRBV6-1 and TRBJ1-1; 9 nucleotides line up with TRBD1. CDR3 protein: CASGPGTGSFF. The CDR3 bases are TGTGCCAGCGGCCCCGGGACAGGGAGTTTCTTT.